Ten or more counts support the clone carrying this T cell receptor beta chain. The antigen is unknown. The study defined stable Graves' hyperthyroidism as no ophthalmopathy progression within 18 months. This sample is drawn from a study of T cells in Graves' hyperthyroidism and ophthalmopathy. Points from the study as a whole: Most clonotypes expanded in the thyroid (above 0.001) were also present in blood. A model built on 13 V-J features separated ophthalmopathy from stable hyperthyroidism.

CDR1 is SGHRS and CDR2 is YFSETQ in the germline V gene. This CDR3 contains 14 residues. V lost 5 bases, J lost 7 bases, and 6 bases stayed unmatched. Researchers took RNA transcripts and amplified the TCR beta CDR3 regions from them. The HTBI set primed first-round TCR CDR3 RT-PCR. Via MiXCR, TCRdb re-called the multiplex PCR reads, giving one row per CDR3 protein. The sample lists under 350,000 distinct CDR3 sequences; roughly 21% were seen once. The TCR sequence derives from a woman in her fifties or sixties with Graves' hyperthyroidism. The chain combines TRBV5-1 with TRBJ2-1; 10 bases are a match to TRBD2. Sequencing was done on a sample of blood. The DNA for the CDR3 is TGCGCCAGCAGAATAGGGACTAGCGTAAATGAGCAGTTCTTC. Protein: CASRIGTSVNEQFF.